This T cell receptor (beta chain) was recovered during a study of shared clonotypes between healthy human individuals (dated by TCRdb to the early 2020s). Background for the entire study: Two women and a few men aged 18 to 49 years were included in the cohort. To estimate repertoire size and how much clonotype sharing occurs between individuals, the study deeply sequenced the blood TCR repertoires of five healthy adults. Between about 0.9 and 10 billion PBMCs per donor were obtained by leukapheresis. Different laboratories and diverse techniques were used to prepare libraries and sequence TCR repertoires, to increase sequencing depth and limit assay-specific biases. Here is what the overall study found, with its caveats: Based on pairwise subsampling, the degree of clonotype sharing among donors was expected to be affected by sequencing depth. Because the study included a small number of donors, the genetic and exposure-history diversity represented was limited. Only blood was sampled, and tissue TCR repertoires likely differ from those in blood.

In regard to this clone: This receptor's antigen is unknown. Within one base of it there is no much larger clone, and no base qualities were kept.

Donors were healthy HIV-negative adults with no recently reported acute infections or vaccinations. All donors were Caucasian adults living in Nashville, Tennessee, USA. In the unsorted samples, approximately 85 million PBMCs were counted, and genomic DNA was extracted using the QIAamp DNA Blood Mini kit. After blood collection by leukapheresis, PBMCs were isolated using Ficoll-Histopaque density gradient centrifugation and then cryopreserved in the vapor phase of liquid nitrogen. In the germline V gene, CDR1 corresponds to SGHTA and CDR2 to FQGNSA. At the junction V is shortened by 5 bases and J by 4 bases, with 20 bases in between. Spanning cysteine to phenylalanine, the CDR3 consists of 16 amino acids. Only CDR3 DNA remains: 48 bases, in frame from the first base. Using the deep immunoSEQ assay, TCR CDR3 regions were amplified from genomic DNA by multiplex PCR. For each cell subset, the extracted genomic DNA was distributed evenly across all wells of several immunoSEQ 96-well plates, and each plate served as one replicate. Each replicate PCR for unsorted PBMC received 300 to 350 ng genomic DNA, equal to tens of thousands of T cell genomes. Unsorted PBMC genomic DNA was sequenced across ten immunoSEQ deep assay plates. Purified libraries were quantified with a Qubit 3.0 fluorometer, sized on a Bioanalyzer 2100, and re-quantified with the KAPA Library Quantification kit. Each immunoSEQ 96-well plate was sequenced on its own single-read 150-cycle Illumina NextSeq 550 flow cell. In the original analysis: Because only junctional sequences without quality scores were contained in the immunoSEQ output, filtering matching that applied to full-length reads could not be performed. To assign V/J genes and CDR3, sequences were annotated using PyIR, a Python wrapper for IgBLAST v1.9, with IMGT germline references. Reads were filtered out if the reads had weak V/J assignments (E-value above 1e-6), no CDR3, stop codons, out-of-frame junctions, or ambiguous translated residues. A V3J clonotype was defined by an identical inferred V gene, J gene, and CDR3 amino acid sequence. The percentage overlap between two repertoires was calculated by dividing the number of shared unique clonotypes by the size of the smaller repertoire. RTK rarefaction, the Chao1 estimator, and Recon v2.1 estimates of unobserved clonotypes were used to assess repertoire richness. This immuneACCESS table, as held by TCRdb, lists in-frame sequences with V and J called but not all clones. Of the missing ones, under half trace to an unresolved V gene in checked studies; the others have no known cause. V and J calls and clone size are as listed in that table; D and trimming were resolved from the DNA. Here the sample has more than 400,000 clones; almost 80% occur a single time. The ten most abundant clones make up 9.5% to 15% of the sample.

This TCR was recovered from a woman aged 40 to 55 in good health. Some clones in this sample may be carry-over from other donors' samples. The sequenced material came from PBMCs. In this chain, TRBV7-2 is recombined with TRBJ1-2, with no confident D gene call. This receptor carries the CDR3 CASSVVCDGKTYGYTF. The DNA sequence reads TGTGCCAGCAGCGTTGTATGCGACGGAAAGACCTATGGCTACACCTTC.